One sample yielded the 30 T cell receptor beta chains listed below, sequenced in a study of CD4 and CD8 cells across lung adenocarcinoma regions. TCRdb reanalysed the PCR reads using MiXCR and keeps one entry per CDR3 protein. The table has about 19,000 distinct CDR3 sequences, 40% to 60% seen once. Sample: CD8+ T cells from the margin of a lung tumor. These receptor sequences come from a male donor with lung adenocarcinoma. The CD4 and CD8 labels of this study may be unreliable.

Worth noting for this clonotype: Germline is not matched at one junction end, which may reflect a read error. The rearrangement joins TRBV6-1 to TRBJ2-3; 7 nucleotides align to TRBD2. The CDR3 length is 14 residues. Germline lookup yields CDR1 MNHNS and CDR2 SASEGT. CDR3 sequence (DNA): TGTGCGAGCAGAGTGGCGGGAGACCCAGATACCCAGTATTTT. Its protein is CASRVAGDPDTQYF.

This sequence joins TRBV6-1 and TRBJ2-3, with D perhaps assigned TRBD1 or TRBD2 (5 bases each). The end of the DNA aligns better with TRBJ2-5, so the J call may be wrong. This CDR3 region has 14 residues. Germline values: CDR1 MNHNS, CDR2 SASEGT. The CDR3 loop is CASSAWRPGDTQYF. Here the CDR3 DNA reads TGTGCCAGCAGTGCTTGGAGGCCTGGGGACACCCAGTACTTC.

Points on this clonotype: The junction differs from germline at one of its ends, possibly a read error. The CDR3 bases are TGCGCGGGCAGCCAGGCGCGTGACCAAGATACCCAGTATTTT. Its protein is CAGSQARDQDTQYF. The chain has TRBV4-1 and TRBJ2-3; D call uncertain. The CDR3 spans 14 residues. CDR1 and CDR2 (germline): MGHRA, YSYEKL.

With regard to this clonotype: One end of the junction is discordant with germline, which a read error may explain. The chain uses TRBV11-2 and TRBJ2-5, with D perhaps matching TRBD2 (7 bases). The CDR3 is 16 amino acids. Germline CDR1 reads SGHAT; CDR2 reads FQNNGV. CDR3: CASRAGGGRVRGTQYF. The DNA for the CDR3 is TGTGCCAGCAGGGCGGGCGGGGGCCGTGTCCGAGGGACGCAGTATTTC.

This chain links TRBV10-2 with TRBJ2-5; 7 bases match TRBD2. From germline, CDR1 is WSHSY and CDR2 SAAADI. This CDR3 has 14 residues. The CDR3: CAGWGGGDPETQYF. CDR3 DNA sequence: TGCGCGGGCTGGGGGGGGGGGGACCCAGAGACCCAGTACTTC.

A few counts support this clonotype. A read error may be the cause here, since a much bigger clone is one base away. The chain combines TRBV28 with TRBJ2-3; D unclear. The J call may be in error: the DNA end matches TRBJ2-7 better. This CDR3 is 13 amino acids long. Per germline, CDR1 MDHEN and CDR2 SYDVKM. The CDR3 loop reads CASSFLAHNEQYF. The DNA of the CDR3 is TGTGCCAGCAGTTTCCTCGCTCACAATGAGCAGTACTTC.

In this sample, this clonotype turned up a few times. The chain couples TRBV6-1 to TRBJ2-1; D possibly corresponds to TRBD2 (6 bases). Looked up from germline, CDR1 is MNHNS and CDR2 is SASEGT. This CDR3 region has 15 residues. V dropped 7 bases and J dropped 10 bases, with 23 bases sitting between them. The CDR3 is CASMGIGGNSYEQFF. As DNA, the CDR3 is TGTGCCAGCATGGGCATAGGCGGGAACTCCTACGAGCAGTTCTTC.

The rearrangement links TRBV6-1 to TRBJ2-3; possibly TRBD2 for D (6 bases). The CDR3 is 15 residues long. Germline V gives CDR1 MNHNS, CDR2 SASEGT. V was pared by 6 bases and J by 0 bases, with 13 bases between. The chain's CDR3 is CASSTSGTSTDTQYF. For the CDR3, the DNA is TGTGCCAGCAGCACATCCGGGACTAGCACAGATACGCAGTATTTT.

Within the sample, this clonotype is large. This chain uses TRBV6-5 with TRBJ2-1; 12 nucleotides agree with TRBD2. Germline-derived CDR1 and CDR2 are MNHEY and SVGAGI. This CDR3 spans 16 amino acids. Germline trimming cut 1 base from V and 7 bases from J; bases unmatched to any gene: 5. The CDR3 region is CASSYWGLAGSNEQFF. DNA of the CDR3: TGTGCCAGCAGTTACTGGGGACTAGCGGGCTCGAATGAGCAGTTCTTC.

The V and J genes are TRBV7-2 and TRBJ2-5, with D perhaps assigned TRBD1 or TRBD2 (5 bases each). The CDR3 consists of 16 residues. CDR1 is SGHTA and CDR2 is FQGNSA in the germline V gene. V was cut by 5 bases and J by 5 bases, with 21 bases left in between. The chain's CDR3 is CASSKPGTRARETQYF. CDR3 coding DNA: TGTGCCAGCAGCAAACCTGGGACGAGGGCGAGGGAGACCCAGTACTTC.

J is TRBJ2-1 and V is TRBV4-2; TRBD2 aligns across 7 bases. CDR1 and CDR2 from the germline V gene are LGHNA and YNFKEQ. The V and J ends lost 0 bases and 0 bases, in that order; junction bases with no gene match: 5. The CDR3 contains 17 residues. CDR3 bases: TGTGCCAGCAGCCAAGATACGGGGGAGGGCTCCTACAATGAGCAGTTCTTC. This encodes CASSQDTGEGSYNEQFF.

Many counts were recorded for this clonotype. The chain joins TRBV4-1 to TRBJ2-5, with 8 bases that match TRBD1. Germline CDR1 and CDR2: MGHRA and YSYEKL. Trimming cost V 2 bases and J 1 base; bases outside gene matches: 9. The CDR3 consists of 17 residues. The CDR3 DNA is TGCGCCAGCAGCCAACCGGACAGGGACACTTTCCAAGAGACCCAGTACTTC. This gives the protein CASSQPDRDTFQETQYF.

This clonotype came up a few times. The chain carries TRBV6-1 and TRBJ1-6; 7 bases match TRBD1. Unmatched junction bases numbered 8, after V lost 8 bases and J lost 7 bases. CDR1 is MNHNS, CDR2 SASEGT, per germline. The CDR3 has 14 residues. Written as DNA, the CDR3 is TGTGCCAGCTCACCGGGACAGAACAATTCACCCCTCCACTTT. This encodes CASSPGQNNSPLHF.

Notes on this clonotype: One base away lies a much larger clone, so this may be a sequencing read error. The chain has TRBV10-3 and TRBJ2-2; tentatively, D is TRBD1 (6 bases). Germline values: CDR1 ENHRY, CDR2 SYGVKD. Trimming cost V 0 bases and J 5 bases, with 10 bases left between them. The CDR3 has 15 amino acids. The chain's CDR3 is CAISESRGCTGELFF. CDR3 coding DNA: TGTGCCATCAGTGAGTCGAGGGGGTGTACCGGGGAGCTGTTTTTT.

The chain joins TRBV6-1 to TRBJ2-2, with TRBD1 identical over 7 bases. J gave up 0 bases and V 4 bases, and 5 bases lay outside the gene matches. Germline CDR1 reads MNHNS; CDR2 reads SASEGT. The CDR3 extends over 16 amino acids. CDR3: CASSVRGGANTGELFF. CDR3 DNA: TGTGCCAGCAGTGTGCGAGGGGGCGCGAACACCGGGGAGCTGTTTTTT.

J is TRBJ2-1 and V is TRBV6-1; TRBD1 is a possible D gene (6 bases). The length of the CDR3 is 12 residues. Between the trimmed V and J ends, which lost 10 bases and 7 bases, there was a span of 14 bases. Germline V gives CDR1 MNHNS, CDR2 SASEGT. The CDR3 spells CATNRVRNEQFF. The CDR3 region has the DNA TGTGCCACTAACAGGGTGAGGAATGAGCAGTTCTTC.

This clonotype was found many times. The V call is TRBV12-5, the J call TRBJ2-1; D not certain. This CDR3 has 11 amino acids. Deletions cut 4 bases from V and 10 bases from J, with 8 bases between. The germline gives CDR1 LGHNT, CDR2 FRNRAP. In DNA, the CDR3 is TGTGCTAGTGGTTCAGGCATAGAGCAGTTCTTC. It translates to CASGSGIEQFF.

The chain carries TRBV12-3 or TRBV12-4 and TRBJ1-5; D unclear. The CDR3 runs to 13 residues. Trimming stripped 8 bases from V and 2 bases from J, with 10 bases between. In nucleotides, the CDR3 is TGTGCCAGCTGCCGGGGTGGCAATCAGCCCCAGCATTTT. It encodes CASCRGGNQPQHF.

V and J are TRBV12-3 or TRBV12-4 and TRBJ1-5; D perhaps matches TRBD1 (6 bases). This CDR3 has 13 residues. V lost 8 bases and J 6 bases, leaving 14 bases between the germline ends. In DNA, the CDR3 is TGTGCCAGCGCCACAGGGTTTGTTCAGCCCCAGCATTTT. Protein product: CASATGFVQPQHF.

This chain connects TRBV11-2 to TRBJ2-1, with a possible D match to TRBD1 (5 bases). TRBJ2-7 explains the end of the DNA better; the J call may be wrong. CDR1 is SGHAT and CDR2 is FQNNGV in the germline V gene. CDR3 length: 13 amino acids. The CDR3 region is CAGPGSAPYEQYF. The CDR3 region has the DNA TGTGCCGGGCCAGGGTCAGCCCCCTACGAGCAGTACTTC.

This clonotype was picked up many times. J is TRBJ2-1 and V is TRBV27, with unresolved D. Germline V gives CDR1 MNHEY, CDR2 SMNVEV (reference sequence). The ends were cut back, 4 bases at V and 6 bases at J, with 10 bases in the middle. The CDR3 extends over 13 amino acids. The CDR3 sequence is CASSSSPVNEQFF. The CDR3 region has the DNA TGTGCCAGCAGTTCCTCTCCTGTCAATGAGCAGTTCTTC.

This chain uses TRBV7-2 with TRBJ1-6; D gene unclear. V was pared by 5 bases and J by 8 bases, with 10 bases between. From germline, CDR1 is SGHTA and CDR2 FQGNSA. This CDR3 spans 13 amino acids. The DNA for the CDR3 is TGTGCCAGCAGCCCGTCTGGGGATTCACCCCTCCACTTT. Translated, it gives CASSPSGDSPLHF.

The gene calls are TRBV9 and TRBJ2-2, with 12 bases lining up with TRBD2. The CDR3 runs to 15 residues. Per germline, CDR1 SGDLS and CDR2 YYNGEE. The trim removed 6 bases at V and 5 bases at J, leaving 5 bases unmatched. CDR3 nucleotide sequence: TGTGCCAGCACCCTAGCGGGAGGGCCGACCGGGGAGCTGTTTTTT. Translating gives CASTLAGGPTGELFF.

V is TRBV30 and J is TRBJ1-1; no firm D call. V lost 2 bases, J lost 5 bases, and 6 bases lay in between. Germline V gene data show CDR1 as GTSNPN and CDR2 as SVGIG (reference sequence). CDR3 length equals 11 residues. The CDR3 here is CAWSLATEAFF. The CDR3, as DNA: TGTGCCTGGAGTCTGGCGACTGAAGCTTTCTTT.

With regard to this clonotype: A read error may produce the germline difference seen at one junction end. The chain employs TRBV6-1 and TRBJ2-3; the D gene could be TRBD1 or TRBD2 (5 bases each). There are 16 residues in the CDR3. The germline V gene encodes CDR1 MNHNS and CDR2 SASEGT. The CDR3 region has the DNA TGTGCCAGCGGAGCCGCGGGCGGCAGGGCCCTAGAGACCCAGTACTTT. Amino acid sequence: CASGAAGGRALETQYF.

This clonotype was detected once. The CDR3 bases are TGTGCCAGCAGTGAAGTGAAGGCCGAGCAGTACTTC. Protein sequence: CASSEVKAEQYF. This chain joins TRBV6-1 and TRBJ2-5; no definite D call. TRBJ2-7 matches the DNA end more closely, so the J call is doubtful. This CDR3 is 12 amino acids long. Germline V gene sequence: CDR1 MNHNS, CDR2 SASEGT.

The V gene is TRBV27, the J gene TRBJ2-1; D gene ambiguous. The CDR3 extends over 14 amino acids. CDR1 MNHEY and CDR2 SMNVEV come from the germline V gene (reference sequence). The V end lost 4 bases, the J end lost 4 bases, and 11 bases lay between the germline ends. CDR3 residues: CASSWIRSYNEQFF. CDR3 bases: TGTGCCAGCAGTTGGATACGGAGTTACAATGAGCAGTTCTTC.

This clonotype was seen repeatedly, ten times or more. The chain joins TRBV6-1 to TRBJ2-1; D not resolved. TRBJ2-7 explains the end of the DNA better; the J call may be wrong. Looked up from germline, CDR1 is MNHNS and CDR2 is SASEGT. The length of the CDR3 is 11 residues. The CDR3 coding sequence is TGTGCCAGCACGTACAGCTACGAGCAGTACTTC. This encodes CASTYSYEQYF.

By share, this clonotype ranks as medium-sized. The rearrangement uses TRBV6-1 and TRBJ2-5; 9 bases are a match to TRBD1. The CDR3 is made up of 15 amino acids. V was clipped by 7 bases and J by 2 bases; unmatched bases: 8. Germline lookup yields CDR1 MNHNS and CDR2 SASEGT. CDR3 nucleotide sequence: TGTGCCAGCATTGATACAGGGGGCCCGCAAGAGACCCAGTACTTC. Protein sequence: CASIDTGGPQETQYF.

The gene calls are TRBV6-1 and TRBJ2-1; a possible D gene is TRBD1 (6 bases). The CDR3 spans 15 residues. The germline V gene has CDR1 MNHNS and CDR2 SASEGT. Trimming cost V 6 bases and J 4 bases, with 16 bases left between them. CDR3 nucleotide sequence: TGTGCCAGCAGGACGGCGACAGGTCCTTACAATGAGCAGTTCTTC. Translation gives CASRTATGPYNEQFF.